Sequencing of this T cell receptor (beta chain) was carried out in a study of cytomegalovirus exposure and HLA in healthy donors. The germline gives CDR1 LNHDA, CDR2 SQIVND (reference sequence). The CDR3 contains 14 residues. With V trimmed by 1 base and J by 4 bases, 0 bases remained unmatched. Comments on this clone: Its antigen remains unknown. Other DNA sequences of this sample code for an identical CDR3.

Study findings and constraints: In a later analysis, compared with equally common non-associated chains, HLA-associated beta chains were more expanded. Donor immune exposure was known only as CMV serostatus. Association of a missense DCLRE1C variant with TCR beta V- and J-gene trimming was reported in a later analysis. Later on, an analysis found that several of the most significant clusters appeared to be linked to common viral pathogens, which included parvovirus B19.

13 Jbeta primers and 60 Vbeta primers were used for the PCR. Method: immunoSEQ multiplex PCR; TCRdb's copy keeps in-frame clones and lacks some. This sample has some 100,000 clones, with roughly 83% found just once. The sequenced sample was PBMCs. The source is a male donor in good health and CMV-seropositive. This chain uses TRBV19 with TRBJ1-5, with 8 bases aligning to TRBD1. The CDR3 loop is CASSIGQGNQPQHF. In DNA form, the CDR3 reads TGTGCCAGTAGTATAGGACAGGGGAATCAGCCCCAGCATTTT.